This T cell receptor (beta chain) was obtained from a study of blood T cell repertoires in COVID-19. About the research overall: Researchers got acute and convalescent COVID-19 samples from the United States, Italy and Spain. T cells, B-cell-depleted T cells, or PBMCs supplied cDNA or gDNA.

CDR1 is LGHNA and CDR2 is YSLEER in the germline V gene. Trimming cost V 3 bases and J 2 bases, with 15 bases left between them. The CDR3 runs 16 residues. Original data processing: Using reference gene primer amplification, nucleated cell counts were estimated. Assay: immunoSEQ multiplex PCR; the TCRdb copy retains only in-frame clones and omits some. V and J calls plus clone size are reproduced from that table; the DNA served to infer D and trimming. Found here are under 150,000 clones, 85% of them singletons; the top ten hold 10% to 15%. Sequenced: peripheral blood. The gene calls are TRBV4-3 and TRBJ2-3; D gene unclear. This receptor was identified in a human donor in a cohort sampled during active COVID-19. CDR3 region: CASSQGIKPATDTQYF. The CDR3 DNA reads TGCGCCAGCAGCCAGGGCATTAAACCTGCCACAGATACGCAGTATTTT.